A selection of T cell receptor beta chains follows, all from one sample in a study of cytotoxic CD8 clonotypes in ibrutinib-treated CLL. Clones were read by immunoSEQ multiplex PCR, and TCRdb kept only the in-frame ones, dropping some. The sample has about 120,000 clones; approximately 58% are singletons. This specimen consisted of PBMCs, obtained after 24 months of ibrutinib treatment. The receptors were sampled from a human donor with chronic lymphocytic leukemia. The CDR3 runs from the conserved cysteine through the conserved F or W. The D gene is left open where the match is weak. Clone size, where shown, is once, few, many, or a class for clones that have expanded.

>TRBV7-7|TRBJ2-7|-|-
CASTPVLGDEQYF
TGTGCCAGCACCCCGGTCTTGGGGGACGAGCAGTACTTC
>TRBV5-1|TRBJ2-7|-|-
CASRAGYEQYF
TGCGCCAGCAGGGCAGGGTACGAGCAGTACTTC
>TRBV29-1|TRBJ2-7|-|-
CSGQGNYEQYF
TGCAGCGGCCAGGGGAACTACGAGCAGTACTTC
>TRBV5-1|TRBJ2-3|-|-
CASSPGVVTSTDTQYF
TGCGCCAGCAGCCCGGGGGTGGTAACTAGCACAGATACGCAGTATTTT
>TRBV5-5|TRBJ1-1|-|-
CASSIRKDRAEAFF
TGTGCCAGCAGCATCAGGAAGGACAGAGCTGAAGCTTTCTTT
>TRBV11-3|TRBJ2-4|-|-
CASSLVSGTQGRNIQYF
TGTGCCAGCAGCTTAGTTTCCGGGACCCAGGGACGGAACATTCAGTACTTC
>TRBV30|TRBJ1-1|TRBD1|-
CASNRGGLNTEAFF
TGTGCCTCTAACAGGGGCGGGCTCAACACTGAAGCTTTCTTT
>TRBV6-5|TRBJ1-1|-|-
CASRLPGQNTEAFF
TGTGCCAGCCGCCTCCCGGGACAGAACACTGAAGCTTTCTTT
>TRBV5-1|TRBJ1-6|TRBD1|-
CASSLGQGASGSPLHF
TGCGCCAGCAGCTTGGGACAGGGGGCGTCAGGGTCACCCCTCCACTTT
>TRBV7-2|TRBJ2-1|TRBD2|once
CASSFGLAGDEQFF
TGTGCCAGCAGCTTCGGACTAGCGGGCGATGAGCAGTTCTTC
>TRBV9|TRBJ2-7|-|-
CASSVAGGYSYEQYF
TGTGCCAGCAGCGTAGCTGGAGGGTACTCCTACGAGCAGTACTTC
>TRBV7-9|TRBJ2-3|TRBD2|-
CASSPGLAGVTDTQYF
TGTGCCAGCAGCCCAGGACTAGCGGGGGTGACAGATACGCAGTATTTT
>TRBV18|TRBJ1-6|-|-
CASSPSQIRHNSPLHF
TGTGCCAGCTCACCGTCACAGATTCGGCATAATTCACCCCTCCACTTT
>TRBV6-1|TRBJ1-5|-|few
CASSEGFRPQHF
TGTGCCAGCAGTGAGGGTTTTAGGCCCCAGCATTTT
>TRBV6-5|TRBJ1-2|-|many
CASRQIRDSGSGYTF
TGTGCCAGCCGACAGATTAGGGACTCGGGGAGTGGCTACACCTTC
>TRBV5-4|TRBJ1-1|TRBD1|-
CASSPPGQGGRTEAFF
TGTGCCAGCAGCCCGCCGGGACAGGGGGGGAGGACTGAAGCTTTCTTT
>TRBV23-1|TRBJ1-1|-|-
CASSQQGLVFAFF
TGCGCCAGCAGTCAGCAGGGGTTGGTGTTCGCTTTCTTT
>TRBV5-1|TRBJ1-6|-|-
CASSLDASERNSPLHF
TGCGCCAGCAGCTTGGACGCCAGCGAAAGAAATTCACCCCTCCACTTT
>TRBV6-5|TRBJ2-3|TRBD1|-
CASSYRGDTQYF
TGTGCCAGCAGCTACAGGGGGGATACGCAGTATTTT
>TRBV30|TRBJ2-7|-|few
CACRGGSEQYF
TGTGCCTGCCGAGGGGGGAGCGAGCAGTACTTC
>TRBV10-3|TRBJ2-3|TRBD2|few
CAISESGSGGARDTQYF
TGTGCCATCAGTGAGTCTGGTAGCGGGGGGGCCAGAGATACGCAGTATTTT
>TRBV19|TRBJ1-5|-|-
CASSSGGHQPQHF
TGTGCCAGTAGTTCCGGGGGCCATCAGCCCCAGCATTTT
>TRBV7-9|TRBJ1-2|-|-
CASSLSLRTDNYGYTF
TGTGCCAGCAGCTTAAGCCTCCGGACAGATAACTATGGCTACACCTTC
>TRBV4-2|TRBJ2-5|-|few
CASSQGQWGGETQYF
TGTGCCAGCAGCCAAGGCCAGTGGGGCGGGGAGACCCAGTACTTC
>TRBV5-1|TRBJ2-7|TRBD1|-
CASSFSSTGEGEQYF
TGCGCCAGCAGCTTTTCTTCGACAGGGGAAGGCGAGCAGTACTTC
>TRBV5-3|TRBJ2-5|-|-
CARSIRGTQYF
TGTGCCAGATCTATCAGGGGGACCCAGTACTTC
>TRBV28|TRBJ1-6|-|-
CASSLNRRGNSPLHF
TGTGCCAGCAGTTTAAACCGCAGGGGTAATTCACCCCTCCACTTT
>TRBV6-5|TRBJ1-6|-|-
CASSRRTTGDSPLHF
TGTGCCAGCAGTCGCCGGACAACTGGTGATTCACCCCTCCACTTT
>TRBV7-3|TRBJ1-1|-|-
CASSVRMNTEAFF
TGTGCCAGCAGCGTCAGGATGAACACTGAAGCTTTCTTT
>TRBV10-1|TRBJ1-6|-|-
CASSEAGTDSPLHF
TGCGCCAGCAGTGAGGCCGGAACGGATTCACCCCTCCACTTT
>TRBV2|TRBJ1-6|-|-
CASSKRGIENSPLHF
TGTGCCAGCAGTAAAAGGGGGATTGAAAATTCACCCCTCCACTTT